These 17 T cell receptor beta chains came from one sample sequenced in a study of blood T cells in healthy people across ages. A second PCR of 7 to 11 cycles used a sample-barcoded 5' primer and a J-beta primer mix. A single record per CDR3 protein comes from TCRdb applying MiXCR to the 5' RACE reads. The sample records about 930,000 distinct CDR3 sequences, almost 30% being singletons. The sample was also linked to a second study, of T cells of mothers and their children.

Sequencing input: blood. Receptors originate from a woman between 35 and 50 years old in good health.

With respect to this clonotype: This may arise from a read error, as a much more abundant clone is one base away. The chain carries TRBV29-1 and TRBJ2-7, with a weak D call TRBD2 (5 bases). The CDR3 extends over 12 amino acids. V lost 7 bases and J lost 3, with 13 bases in between. Per the germline V gene, CDR1 is SQVTM and CDR2 is ANQGSEA. The DNA for the CDR3 is TGCAGCGGTAGGGCCGGAGGCTACGAGCAGTACTTC. Translating it yields CSGRAGGYEQYF.

This clonotype was found many times. The J gene is TRBJ1-2, the V gene TRBV5-1; TRBD1 aligns across 9 bases. Germline CDR1 reads SGHRS; CDR2 reads YFSETQ. The CDR3 covers 14 residues. V was pared by 7 bases and J by 8 bases, with 12 bases of the junction left unmatched. CDR3 amino acids: CASHYDGTGHGYTF. CDR3 sequence (DNA): TGCGCCAGCCACTATGATGGGACAGGGCACGGCTACACCTTC.

As for this clonotype: A junction end diverges from the germline sequence, so it may reflect a read error. This rearrangement joins TRBV29-1 to TRBJ1-3, with 7 positions matching TRBD1. Germline V gene sequence: CDR1 SQVTM, CDR2 ANQGSEA. The CDR3 is made up of 13 amino acids. The CDR3 is CSAEQGTGNTIYF. The CDR3 DNA sequence: TGCAGCGCTGAACAGGGGACTGGAAACACCATATATTTT.

This clonotype was observed at least ten times. This chain links TRBV3-1 with TRBJ2-1, with 10 positions matching TRBD2. CDR1 LGHDT and CDR2 YNNKEL come from the germline V gene (reference sequence). This CDR3 has 19 amino acids. Trimming took 4 bases from V and 0 from J; bases not matched to a gene: 12. CDR3 residues: CASSRGLAGASSSYNEQFF. The CDR3 DNA reads TGTGCCAGCAGCCGGGGGCTAGCGGGGGCATCGAGCTCCTACAATGAGCAGTTCTTC.

The V gene is TRBV28, the J gene TRBJ2-1; a possible D gene is TRBD1 (6 bases). This CDR3 is 14 amino acids long. V lost 4 bases and J lost 6, with 13 bases in between. Germline loops: CDR1 MDHEN, CDR2 SYDVKM. The CDR3 sequence: CASSSGQGFNEQFF. For the CDR3, the DNA is TGTGCCAGCAGTTCGGGGCAGGGGTTCAATGAGCAGTTCTTC. Based on the CDR3 plus reference TRBV28 and TRBJ2-1, the full variable domain is DVKVTQSSRYLVKRTGEKVFLECVQDMDHENMFWYRQDPGLGLRLIYFSYDVKMKEKGDIPEGYSVSREKKERFSLILESASTNQTSMYLCASSSGQGFNEQFFGPGTRLTVL.

There are many counts of this clonotype. The chain has TRBV7-2 and TRBJ2-5; D possibly corresponds to TRBD2 (5 bases). Germline V gene sequence: CDR1 SGHTA, CDR2 FQGNSA. V lost 3 bases, J lost 5 bases, and 10 bases lay in between. The CDR3 sequence is 13 residues long. CDR3 sequence reads: CASSFAGQETQYF. The CDR3 DNA follows: TGTGCCAGCAGCTTTGCGGGCCAGGAGACCCAGTACTTC.

The chain is built from TRBV27 and TRBJ1-1; TRBD1 matches at 8 bases. J gave up 7 bases and V 6 bases, and 7 bases lay outside the gene matches. The CDR3 totals 13 residues. The germline gives CDR1 MNHEY, CDR2 SMNVEV (reference sequence). DNA for the CDR3: TGTGCCAGCAGCCCGACAGGGGCCTTTGAAGCTTTCTTT. It yields the protein CASSPTGAFEAFF.

In regard to this clonotype: The germline gene is not matched at one end of the junction; a read error may be the cause. The chain couples TRBV6-5 to TRBJ1-2; 12 bases map to TRBD1. The CDR3 covers 13 residues. Germline V gene lookup returns CDR1 MNHEY and CDR2 SVGAGI. The CDR3 protein is CASKGQGADGCTF. The CDR3 nucleotides read TGTGCCAGTAAGGGACAGGGGGCCGATGGCTGCACCTTC.

This clonotype was counted only a few times. This rearrangement joins TRBV9 to TRBJ1-2; maybe TRBD1 (5 bases). V was shortened by 6 bases and J by 3 bases, with 12 bases between the two germline ends. This CDR3 has 13 residues. Germline CDR1 and CDR2: SGDLS and YYNGEE. The CDR3 bases are TGTGCCAGCACCTCCGACAGCGACTATGGCTACACCTTC. It is translated as CASTSDSDYGYTF.

The chain employs TRBV11-2 and TRBJ2-1; TRBD2 aligns across 7 bases. J gave up 1 base and V 6 bases, and 6 bases lay outside the gene matches. CDR1 SGHAT and CDR2 FQNNGV come from the germline V gene. The CDR3 extends over 15 amino acids. CDR3 amino acids: CASRKAGISYNEQFF. Written as DNA, the CDR3 is TGTGCCAGCAGGAAAGCGGGGATATCCTACAATGAGCAGTTCTTC.

This clonotype came up many times. The chain recombines TRBV7-8 with TRBJ1-1, with a weak D call TRBD1 (5 bases). V was shortened by 5 bases and J by 4 bases, with 11 bases between the two germline ends. This CDR3 has 13 residues. The germline V gene encodes CDR1 SGHVS and CDR2 FQNEAQ. The CDR3 nucleotides read TGTGCCAGCAGCGGCAGGGTTGGCACTGAAGCTTTCTTT. It yields the protein CASSGRVGTEAFF.

J is TRBJ1-1 and V is TRBV25-1, with TRBD1 matching 7 bases. The CDR3 totals 15 residues. V shed 1 base and J 1 base; nucleotides not matched to a gene: 3. Germline V gene sequence: CDR1 MGHDK, CDR2 SYGVNS. Written as DNA, the CDR3 is TGTGCCAGCAGTGAATCCAGACAGGGGAACACTGAAGCTTTCTTT. Amino acid sequence: CASSESRQGNTEAFF.

The chain links TRBV5-4 to TRBJ2-1, with TRBD2 identical over 9 bases. The CDR3 covers 15 residues. The V and J ends lost 0 bases and 9 bases, in that order; junction bases with no gene match: 7. Germline V gives CDR1 SGHNT, CDR2 YYREEE (reference sequence). The CDR3 region has the DNA TGTGCCAGCAGCTTGGATGGGCGGGGGGGCTTTGAGCAGTTCTTC. This sequence encodes CASSLDGRGGFEQFF. The variable domain in full, with the rest retrieved from reference TRBV5-4 and TRBJ2-1, is ETGVTQSPTHLIKTRGQQVTLRCSSQSGHNTVSWYQQALGQGPQFIFQYYREEENGRGNFPPRFSGLQFPNYSSELNVNALELDDSALYLCASSLDGRGGFEQFFGPGTRLTVL.

This clonotype has just a few counts. The genes are TRBV27 and TRBJ2-7; D is unresolved. V lost 3 bases and J 4 bases, leaving 10 bases between the germline ends. Germline V lookup: CDR1 MNHEY, CDR2 SMNVEV (reference sequence). The CDR3 has 13 residues. CDR3 nucleotide sequence: TGTGCCAGCAGTTTCCTCGGGCAGTACGAGCAGTACTTC. It yields the protein CASSFLGQYEQYF.

The sample holds many counts of this clonotype. The gene calls are TRBV11-2 and TRBJ2-7; tentatively, D is TRBD2 (7 bases). V gave up 4 bases and J gave up 3 bases, with 19 bases separating them. This CDR3 region has 16 residues. Germline CDR1 is SGHAT and CDR2 is FQNNGV. In DNA, the CDR3 is TGTGCCAGCAGCTCCTCCCCGAGGGGGGGCCGCTACGAGCAGTACTTC. Its translation: CASSSSPRGGRYEQYF.

The chain has TRBV5-1 and TRBJ1-1; possible D gene TRBD1, 6 bases. This CDR3 is 15 amino acids long. Trimming cost V 0 bases and J 1 base, with 10 bases left between them. Germline V gene lookup returns CDR1 SGHRS and CDR2 YFSETQ. The CDR3 nucleotides read TGCGCCAGCAGCTTGGAGGGGGAAGGGAACACTGAAGCTTTCTTT. This sequence encodes CASSLEGEGNTEAFF.

This clonotype has more than one count but fewer than ten. The V call is TRBV4-2, the J call TRBJ2-1, with D perhaps TRBD2 (6 bases). The CDR3 totals 15 residues. CDR1 is LGHNA, CDR2 YNFKEQ, per germline. Trimming cost V 4 bases and J 1 base, with 11 bases left between them. The CDR3 is CASSLIADSYNEQFF. CDR3 nucleotide sequence: TGTGCCAGCAGCCTCATAGCGGATTCCTACAATGAGCAGTTCTTC.